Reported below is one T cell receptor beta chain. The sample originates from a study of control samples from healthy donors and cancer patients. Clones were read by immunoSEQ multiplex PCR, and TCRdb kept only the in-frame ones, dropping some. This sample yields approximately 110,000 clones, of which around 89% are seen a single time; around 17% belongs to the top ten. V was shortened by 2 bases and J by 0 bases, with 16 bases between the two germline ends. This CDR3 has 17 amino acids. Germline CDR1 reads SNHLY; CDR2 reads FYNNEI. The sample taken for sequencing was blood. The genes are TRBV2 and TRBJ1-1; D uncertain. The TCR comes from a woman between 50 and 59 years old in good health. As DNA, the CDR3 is TGTGCCAGCAGTGAAAGGCCCAAAACAGCCGTGAACACTGAAGCTTTCTTT. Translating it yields CASSERPKTAVNTEAFF.